This entry concerns a single T cell receptor (beta chain). The germline gives CDR1 LNHDA, CDR2 SQIVND (reference sequence). The trim removed 4 bases at V and 5 bases at J, leaving 8 bases unmatched. This CDR3 is built from 15 residues. This record comes from a study of blood T cell repertoires in COVID-19. Study summary: The origin of the acute and convalescent COVID-19 samples was the United States, Italy and Spain. Sources were T cells, B-cell-depleted T cells, or PBMCs; the material itself was cDNA or gDNA.

Original data processing: Estimated nucleated cell counts came from reference gene primer amplification. TCRdb's copy holds only in-frame clones and misses some; the assay was immunoSEQ multiplex PCR. V and J calls and clone size are as listed in that table; D and trimming were resolved from the DNA. This table holds a few hundred thousand clones, around nine tenths found once. The specimen was peripheral blood. The sequence was obtained from a man aged 50 to 60 with active or convalescent COVID-19. The V gene is TRBV19, the J gene TRBJ1-2; 9 nucleotides match TRBD1. The CDR3 spells CASSRGQGTAYGYTF. The DNA for the CDR3 is TGTGCCAGTAGTAGGGGACAGGGTACGGCTTATGGCTACACCTTC.